These 11 T cell receptor beta chains share one sample of origin, sequenced in a study (dated by TCRdb to the mid-2010s). Libraries were prepared through 5' RACE. Instrument used: Illumina MiSeq. In TCRdb, the public reads were trimmed at Q25 with fastp and aligned with MiXCR, with productive beta chains retained. Duplicate CDR3 protein sequences are folded into a single record with the most common DNA and genes. This sample has about 54,000 distinct CDR3 sequences in its table, and roughly a sixth of those were observed once. The ten largest clones take up approximately 2.1% of the sample. The sample comprised naive CD4+ T cells sorted from blood. The cell subset or site label on this specimen signifies: naive CD4+ T cells, CD4+CD45RA+CD25-. All receptors derive from a female donor with breast cancer.

Many counts were recorded for this clonotype. V is TRBV5-1 and J is TRBJ1-1, with 7 bases that match TRBD1. The CDR3 length is 13 residues. Unmatched junction bases numbered 3, after V lost 2 bases and J lost 5 bases. From germline, CDR1 is SGHRS and CDR2 YFSETQ. CDR3 amino acids: CASSLTGETEAFF. In DNA form, the CDR3 reads TGCGCCAGCAGCTTAACAGGGGAGACTGAAGCTTTCTTT. The full variable domain, its missing parts supplied by reference TRBV5-1 and TRBJ1-1, is KAGVTQTPRYLIKTRGQQVTLSCSPISGHRSVSWYQQTPGQGLQFLFEYFSETQRNKGNFPGRFSGRQFSNSRSEMNVSTLELGDSALYLCASSLTGETEAFFGQGTRLTVV.

This clonotype was seen more than once but under ten times. This chain joins TRBV28 and TRBJ2-1; the match to TRBD1 covers 8 bases. V shed 7 bases and J 8 bases; nucleotides not matched to a gene: 4. CDR3 length equals 12 residues. Germline assignment: CDR1 MDHEN and CDR2 SYDVKM. The CDR3 region is CASTTGGYEQFF. As DNA, the CDR3 is TGTGCCAGCACCACAGGGGGATATGAGCAGTTCTTC.

This chain links TRBV4-1 with TRBJ2-3; 14 nucleotides agree with TRBD2. With V trimmed by 4 bases and J by 5 bases, 8 bases remained unmatched. From germline, CDR1 is MGHRA and CDR2 YSYEKL. This CDR3 is 17 amino acids long. The CDR3 DNA reads TGCGCCAGCAGCCGGGTGGGACTAGCGGGAGCGGGAGATACGCAGTATTTT. Encoded protein: CASSRVGLAGAGDTQYF.

This clonotype was counted ten times or more. The gene calls are TRBV20-1 and TRBJ2-7; D is possibly TRBD2 (7 bases). V dropped 3 bases and J dropped 3 bases, with 12 bases sitting between them. Germline V CDR1 and CDR2: DFQATT, SNEGSKA (reference sequence). The length of the CDR3 is 13 residues. In nucleotides, the CDR3 is TGCAGTGCTAGTAGGGGGGGAATCTACGAGCAGTACTTC. This translates into CSASRGGIYEQYF.

On this clonotype: One end of the junction does not line up with germline, which may come from a read error. V gene TRBV5-1 combines with J gene TRBJ2-2, with D possibly being TRBD2 (5 bases). Per germline, CDR1 SGHRS and CDR2 YFSETQ. CDR3 size: 14 residues. As DNA, the CDR3 is TGCGCCAGCAGCTTGGATTCGAACACCGGGGAGCTGTTTTTC. Protein sequence: CASSLDSNTGELFF.

This clonotype came up many times. The rearrangement joins TRBV5-1 to TRBJ2-7; D uncertain. The CDR3 loop spans 13 amino acids. V was trimmed by 0 bases and J by 2 bases, leaving 6 bases between them. Germline CDR1 is SGHRS and CDR2 is YFSETQ. The CDR3: CASSLEDAYEQYF. CDR3 nucleotide sequence: TGCGCCAGCAGCTTGGAGGACGCCTACGAGCAGTACTTC.

The chain recombines TRBV20-1 with TRBJ2-1; 10 positions agree with TRBD2. The length of the CDR3 is 14 residues. CDR1 is DFQATT and CDR2 is SNEGSKA in the germline V gene (reference sequence). V shed 5 bases, J shed 4 bases, and the junction held 5 bases outside the gene matches. The CDR3 reads CSAPLAGVYNEQFF. CDR3 in DNA: TGCAGTGCTCCCCTAGCGGGAGTGTACAATGAGCAGTTCTTC.

CDR3 coding DNA: TGCGCCAGCAGCTTGGTTTCAGCTGCTATGAACACTGAAGCTTTCTTT. Protein product: CASSLVSAAMNTEAFF. This sequence joins TRBV5-1 and TRBJ1-1; the D is unclear. The V gene lost 0 bases and the J gene lost 0 bases, with 12 bases spanning the gap. The germline V gene has CDR1 SGHRS and CDR2 YFSETQ. CDR3 length: 16 amino acids. Full variable domain (missing parts from reference TRBV5-1 and TRBJ1-1): KAGVTQTPRYLIKTRGQQVTLSCSPISGHRSVSWYQQTPGQGLQFLFEYFSETQRNKGNFPGRFSGRQFSNSRSEMNVSTLELGDSALYLCASSLVSAAMNTEAFFGQGTRLTVV.

The chain joins TRBV15 to TRBJ2-4; D unclear. CDR1 is LNHNV, CDR2 YYDKDF, per germline (reference sequence). CDR3 length: 15 residues. V was trimmed by 0 bases and J by 7 bases, leaving 13 bases between them. CDR3 bases: TGTGCCACCAGCAGAGATCTAGGGCAGTTGAACATTCAGTACTTC. It translates to CATSRDLGQLNIQYF.

Concerning this clonotype itself: Given a much more abundant clone one base away, this may be a read error. The DNA of the CDR3 is TGCAGTGCTTTGCAGACCGGCCGAAGCTCCCATAATTCACCCCTCCACTTT. It is translated as CSALQTGRSSHNSPLHF. J is TRBJ1-6 and V is TRBV20-1; no reliable D call. The germline gives CDR1 DFQATT, CDR2 SNEGSKA (reference sequence). The CDR3 has 17 amino acids.

Points on this clonotype: A much bigger clone sits one base away, suggesting this may be a read error. V gene TRBV12-3 or TRBV12-4 combines with J gene TRBJ1-2, with D unresolved. Trimming took off 3 bases at V and 6 bases at J, with 8 bases between the two ends. The CDR3 loop spans 12 amino acids. The CDR3 protein is CASSFSSDGYTF. CDR3 DNA: TGTGCCAGCAGTTTCTCTTCCGATGGCTACACCTTC.